The text below deals with one T cell receptor beta chain. Its antigen remains unknown. The trim removed 3 bases at V and 6 bases at J, leaving 5 bases unmatched. Looked up from germline, CDR1 is KGHSH and CDR2 is LQKENI. The CDR3 consists of 16 residues. Sequencing of each sample assayed approximately 110,000 TCR templates. Only in-frame clones appear in the TCRdb table, and some are missing; sequencing was by immunoSEQ multiplex PCR. The repertoire holds about 120,000 clones, with less than 95% as singletons. This entry comes from a study of siplizumab effects on memory and regulatory T cells. Study-level points and caveats: The majority of clones, roughly 80-96% of proliferating CD4+ or CD8+ clones, lacked an assignable naive or memory phenotype. Unstimulated subsets contained matches for only a minor fraction of alloreactive clones. Siplizumab led to significantly less abundant alloreactive sequences that could be traced back to unstimulated CD4+ memory cells.

The J gene is TRBJ2-1, the V gene TRBV18, with 13 bases matching TRBD2. The material sequenced was non-Treg CD4+ T cells sorted from blood. This receptor was taken from a human donor in good health. The CDR3 DNA is TGTGCCAGCTCACCCTCACTAGCGGGAGGGGGCAATGAGCAGTTCTTC. It translates to CASSPSLAGGGNEQFF.